A selection of T cell receptor beta chains follows, all from one sample in a study of blood T cell repertoires in COVID-19. Repertoires were generated with immunoSEQ multiplex PCR, while TCRdb's copy carries only in-frame clones and drops some. The data contain under 30,000 clones, approximately 86% of them singletons. Sequenced material: peripheral blood. The receptors originated from a human donor in a cohort sampled during active COVID-19. The donor label of this sample is uncertain. CDR3s include the opening cysteine and the closing phenylalanine or tryptophan. The order of the fields is V gene, D gene, J gene, clone size, CDR3 DNA, CDR3 protein. A D gene is named only where the DNA matches it firmly. Size tells how often a clone was seen (once, few, many) or the class of an expanded clone, and some rows leave it out.

v_gene: TRBV7-8; d_gene: NA; j_gene: TRBJ2-3; abundance: once; CDR3nt: TGTGCCAGCAGCTTAGCGCGTGACAGAGATACGCAGTATTTT; CDR3aa: CASSLARDRDTQYF
v_gene: TRBV6-6; d_gene: TRBD2; j_gene: TRBJ2-2; abundance: NA; CDR3nt: TGTGCCAGCAGTCCCCGGACTAGCGGGGGAGGCAGCGGGGAGCTGTTTTTT; CDR3aa: CASSPRTSGGGSGELFF
v_gene: TRBV28; d_gene: NA; j_gene: TRBJ2-5; abundance: NA; CDR3nt: TGTGCCAGCAGTTCTGACACCATCAGGGAGACCCAGTACTTC; CDR3aa: CASSSDTIRETQYF
v_gene: TRBV7-2; d_gene: TRBD2; j_gene: TRBJ2-1; abundance: NA; CDR3nt: TGTGCCAGCAGCTATCGGACTAGCGGGTTGAGCTCCTACAATGAGCAGTTCTTC; CDR3aa: CASSYRTSGLSSYNEQFF
v_gene: TRBV5-1; d_gene: NA; j_gene: TRBJ2-7; abundance: NA; CDR3nt: TGCGCCAGCAGCACAGGGTCAGGCTACGAGCAGTACTTC; CDR3aa: CASSTGSGYEQYF
v_gene: TRBV10-3; d_gene: TRBD2; j_gene: TRBJ2-3; abundance: NA; CDR3nt: TGTGCCATCAGTAAATTGGGACTAGCGGGAGCGGCAGATACGCAGTATTTT; CDR3aa: CAISKLGLAGAADTQYF
v_gene: TRBV5-1; d_gene: TRBD2; j_gene: TRBJ2-5; abundance: NA; CDR3nt: TGCGCCAGCAGCTCCGGTGGCGGGAGAGGGGAGACCCAGTACTTC; CDR3aa: CASSSGGGRGETQYF
v_gene: TRBV7-9; d_gene: NA; j_gene: TRBJ2-2; abundance: NA; CDR3nt: TGTGCCAGCAGCTCTATGGTGAACACCGGGGAGCTGTTTTTT; CDR3aa: CASSSMVNTGELFF
v_gene: TRBV5-1; d_gene: TRBD1; j_gene: TRBJ1-4; abundance: NA; CDR3nt: TGCGCCAGCAGCTCAGGGGGAATGGCTAATGAAAAACTGTTTTTT; CDR3aa: CASSSGGMANEKLFF
v_gene: TRBV27; d_gene: NA; j_gene: TRBJ2-2; abundance: NA; CDR3nt: TGTGCCAGCAGTTTCTTTGGGGAGCTGTTTTTT; CDR3aa: CASSFFGELFF
v_gene: TRBV28; d_gene: NA; j_gene: TRBJ1-2; abundance: once; CDR3nt: TGTGCCAGCAATATCGCACAGCTTAACTATGGCTACACCTTC; CDR3aa: CASNIAQLNYGYTF
v_gene: TRBV7-8; d_gene: NA; j_gene: TRBJ2-7; abundance: NA; CDR3nt: TGTGCCAGCAGCTTACTTACAGGGACCCTAAACGAGCAGTACTTC; CDR3aa: CASSLLTGTLNEQYF
v_gene: TRBV3-1/TRBV3-2; d_gene: TRBD2; j_gene: TRBJ2-1; abundance: few; CDR3nt: TGTGCCAGCAGCCAAGCAGCGGGAGGCAGGGCCGTCTGGGGAAACAATGAGCAGTTCTTC; CDR3aa: CASSQAAGGRAVWGNNEQFF
v_gene: TRBV7-2; d_gene: TRBD1; j_gene: TRBJ2-5; abundance: NA; CDR3nt: TGTGCCAGCAGCCCGCCCCTCGGACAGGGTCGAGGGGAGACCCAGTACTTC; CDR3aa: CASSPPLGQGRGETQYF
v_gene: TRBV7-3; d_gene: TRBD2; j_gene: TRBJ2-5; abundance: once; CDR3nt: TGTGCCAGCAGCTTAACTCCTAGCGGGATTACCGCCCCAGAGACCCAGTACTTC; CDR3aa: CASSLTPSGITAPETQYF
v_gene: TRBV28; d_gene: NA; j_gene: TRBJ2-6; abundance: NA; CDR3nt: TGTGCCAGCAGCCGCTCTGGGGCCAACGTCCTGACTTTC; CDR3aa: CASSRSGANVLTF
v_gene: TRBV19; d_gene: TRBD1; j_gene: TRBJ1-3; abundance: once; CDR3nt: TGTGCCAGTAGTATCGTCACAGGGGCTCGAAACACCATATATTTT; CDR3aa: CASSIVTGARNTIYF
v_gene: TRBV14; d_gene: NA; j_gene: TRBJ2-1; abundance: NA; CDR3nt: TGTGCCAGCAGCCCTATATCCGGCCTTCTAGGAAACAATGAGCAGTTCTTC; CDR3aa: CASSPISGLLGNNEQFF
v_gene: TRBV20-1; d_gene: TRBD2; j_gene: TRBJ2-5; abundance: NA; CDR3nt: TGCAGTGGGGAGGGCCAAGAGACCCAGTACTTC; CDR3aa: CSGEGQETQYF
v_gene: TRBV30; d_gene: NA; j_gene: TRBJ1-2; abundance: NA; CDR3nt: TGTGCCTGGAGCCCCGGACAGCCAAATCAGTATGGCTACACCTTC; CDR3aa: CAWSPGQPNQYGYTF
v_gene: TRBV5-1; d_gene: NA; j_gene: TRBJ1-2; abundance: NA; CDR3nt: TGCGCCAGCAGCCCGACTCCCTCTAACTATGGCTACACCTTC; CDR3aa: CASSPTPSNYGYTF
v_gene: TRBV30; d_gene: TRBD1; j_gene: TRBJ1-4; abundance: NA; CDR3nt: TGTGCCTGCTCACAGGGGGCTTATGAAGAAAAACTGTTTTTT; CDR3aa: CACSQGAYEEKLFF
v_gene: TRBV5-1; d_gene: TRBD1; j_gene: TRBJ1-1; abundance: NA; CDR3nt: TGCGCCAGCACCCGGTCAGGGGGCATAGTCACTGAAGCTTTCTTT; CDR3aa: CASTRSGGIVTEAFF
v_gene: TRBV6-5; d_gene: TRBD2; j_gene: TRBJ2-3; abundance: NA; CDR3nt: TGTGCCAGCAGTTACTTGGCGGGAGGCACAGATACGCAGTATTTT; CDR3aa: CASSYLAGGTDTQYF
v_gene: TRBV13; d_gene: NA; j_gene: TRBJ1-2; abundance: NA; CDR3nt: TGTGCCAGCAGCCGGCAGGGGCTCTATGGCTACACCTTC; CDR3aa: CASSRQGLYGYTF
v_gene: TRBV30; d_gene: NA; j_gene: TRBJ1-6; abundance: few; CDR3nt: TGTGCCTGGAGTAGAGAGCTAGATTCACCCCTCCACTTT; CDR3aa: CAWSRELDSPLHF
v_gene: TRBV10-3; d_gene: NA; j_gene: TRBJ2-1; abundance: NA; CDR3nt: TGTGCCATCAGTGACGCCAGTGAGCAGTTCTTC; CDR3aa: CAISDASEQFF
v_gene: TRBV18; d_gene: TRBD1; j_gene: TRBJ1-2; abundance: NA; CDR3nt: TGTGCCAGCTCACCACAGGGGACAGGGAACTACACCTTC; CDR3aa: CASSPQGTGNYTF
v_gene: TRBV6-2/TRBV6-3; d_gene: TRBD2; j_gene: TRBJ2-3; abundance: NA; CDR3nt: TGTGCCAGCAGTTACTCCCTAACTAGCGGGAGGGACTCTAGCACAGATACGCAGTATTTT; CDR3aa: CASSYSLTSGRDSSTDTQYF
v_gene: TRBV19; d_gene: TRBD2; j_gene: TRBJ2-7; abundance: NA; CDR3nt: TGTGCCAGTAGTCTGGGGACTAGCGATTACTACGAGCAGTACTTC; CDR3aa: CASSLGTSDYYEQYF
v_gene: TRBV19; d_gene: NA; j_gene: TRBJ2-4; abundance: NA; CDR3nt: TGTGCCAGTAGTATCTTCTCAGGCGCCAAAAACATTCAGTACTTC; CDR3aa: CASSIFSGAKNIQYF
v_gene: TRBV6-5; d_gene: TRBD1; j_gene: TRBJ1-3; abundance: NA; CDR3nt: TGTGCCAGCAGCCTAACAGGGGTGACAGGAAACACCATATATTTT; CDR3aa: CASSLTGVTGNTIYF
v_gene: TRBV28; d_gene: TRBD2; j_gene: TRBJ2-5; abundance: NA; CDR3nt: TGTGCCAGCAGTTTTATCGGGGGGCAAGAGACCCAGTACTTC; CDR3aa: CASSFIGGQETQYF
v_gene: TRBV27; d_gene: NA; j_gene: TRBJ2-1; abundance: NA; CDR3nt: TGTGCCTCGGCAGGAGCGGGCTCCTACAATGAGCAGTTCTTC; CDR3aa: CASAGAGSYNEQFF
v_gene: TRBV5-1; d_gene: TRBD2; j_gene: TRBJ2-1; abundance: NA; CDR3nt: TGCGCCAGCAGCCCGACAGTAGGACTAGCGGAAGACAATGAGCAGTTCTTC; CDR3aa: CASSPTVGLAEDNEQFF
v_gene: TRBV11-2; d_gene: NA; j_gene: TRBJ1-5; abundance: once; CDR3nt: TGTGCCAGCAGCTCTAAAGTTGTGTCCGTTTCAAAAACAGGGTTTGGGCATTTT; CDR3aa: CASSSKVVSVSKTGFGHF
v_gene: TRBV29-1; d_gene: TRBD1; j_gene: TRBJ1-2; abundance: medium-sized; CDR3nt: TGCAGCGTTGAATCGATGAGACAGGGGATCGGCTACACCTTC; CDR3aa: CSVESMRQGIGYTF
v_gene: TRBV28; d_gene: NA; j_gene: TRBJ2-1; abundance: NA; CDR3nt: TGTGCCAGCAGACTAGCTTACAATGAGCAGTTCTTC; CDR3aa: CASRLAYNEQFF
v_gene: TRBV5-5; d_gene: TRBD1; j_gene: TRBJ2-7; abundance: NA; CDR3nt: TGTGCCAGCAGCACGGGACAGGGGGGCTACGAGCAGTACTTC; CDR3aa: CASSTGQGGYEQYF
v_gene: TRBV4-1; d_gene: NA; j_gene: TRBJ1-4; abundance: NA; CDR3nt: TGCGCCAGCAGCCAAGTCCAGGTTAATGAAAAACTGTTTTTT; CDR3aa: CASSQVQVNEKLFF
v_gene: TRBV5-1; d_gene: TRBD1; j_gene: TRBJ1-2; abundance: NA; CDR3nt: TGCGCCAGCAGCTGGGACAGGGATGGCTACACCTTC; CDR3aa: CASSWDRDGYTF
v_gene: TRBV1; d_gene: NA; j_gene: TRBJ2-1; abundance: NA; CDR3nt: TGCACCAGCAGCCAAGATAAACTAGCGGGAGACAATGAGCAGTTCTTC; CDR3aa: CTSSQDKLAGDNEQFF
v_gene: TRBV5-4; d_gene: NA; j_gene: TRBJ2-5; abundance: NA; CDR3nt: TGTGCCAGCAGCACAGGGAACCAAGAGACCCAGTACTTC; CDR3aa: CASSTGNQETQYF
v_gene: TRBV6-5; d_gene: NA; j_gene: TRBJ2-1; abundance: NA; CDR3nt: TGTGCCAGCCGCCCGGGGGTTGGGGGTTTCAATGAGCAGTTCTTC; CDR3aa: CASRPGVGGFNEQFF
v_gene: TRBV9; d_gene: NA; j_gene: TRBJ2-3; abundance: NA; CDR3nt: TGTGCCAGCAACCCAGGCTACACAGATACGCAGTATTTT; CDR3aa: CASNPGYTDTQYF
v_gene: TRBV5-1; d_gene: TRBD1; j_gene: TRBJ2-3; abundance: NA; CDR3nt: TGCGCCAGCAGCTTACCGGGACAGGGTCGCCCAGATACGCAGTATTTT; CDR3aa: CASSLPGQGRPDTQYF
v_gene: TRBV18; d_gene: TRBD1; j_gene: TRBJ2-5; abundance: NA; CDR3nt: TGTGCCAGCTCACCACCGGACAGGGTTGGACCACAGTACTTC; CDR3aa: CASSPPDRVGPQYF
v_gene: TRBV11-3; d_gene: TRBD2; j_gene: TRBJ2-1; abundance: NA; CDR3nt: TGTGCCAGCAGCTTAATAGGACTAGCGGGAGCGGAGCAGTTCTTC; CDR3aa: CASSLIGLAGAEQFF
v_gene: TRBV5-3; d_gene: NA; j_gene: TRBJ2-7; abundance: NA; CDR3nt: TGTGCCAGAAGCTTGCATTGCCGCCTAACCTACGAGCAGTACTTC; CDR3aa: CARSLHCRLTYEQYF
v_gene: TRBV7-8; d_gene: TRBD1; j_gene: TRBJ1-2; abundance: once; CDR3nt: TGTGCCAGCAGCCCCCACCCCCAGGGGGAGTATGGCTACACCTTC; CDR3aa: CASSPHPQGEYGYTF
v_gene: TRBV7-9; d_gene: TRBD1; j_gene: TRBJ1-6; abundance: NA; CDR3nt: TGTGCCAGCAGCTCCGGGACAGGGAGATCACCCCTCCACTTT; CDR3aa: CASSSGTGRSPLHF
v_gene: TRBV9; d_gene: TRBD1; j_gene: TRBJ2-5; abundance: once; CDR3nt: TGTGCCAGCAGCGGGGGGACAGGGTTGAAAGAGACCCAGTACTTC; CDR3aa: CASSGGTGLKETQYF
v_gene: TRBV24-1; d_gene: NA; j_gene: TRBJ1-4; abundance: NA; CDR3nt: TGTGCCACCAGTGCCGGGGGAGCTAATGAAAAACTGTTTTTT; CDR3aa: CATSAGGANEKLFF
v_gene: TRBV7-9; d_gene: NA; j_gene: TRBJ2-1; abundance: NA; CDR3nt: TGTGCCAGCAGCGAGAGGGACAATGAGCAGTTCTTC; CDR3aa: CASSERDNEQFF
v_gene: TRBV7-2; d_gene: NA; j_gene: TRBJ2-1; abundance: NA; CDR3nt: TGTGCCAGCAGCCCAGTCATTGGTTTCAATGAGCAGTTCTTC; CDR3aa: CASSPVIGFNEQFF